This T cell receptor (beta chain) was obtained from a study of blood T cell repertoires in COVID-19. About the research overall: COVID-19 samples collected from the United States, Italy and Spain covered acute and convalescent phases. PBMCs, B-cell-depleted T cells, or T cells provided the cDNA or gDNA that made up the material.

Trimming took off 0 bases at V and 6 bases at J, with 10 bases between the two ends. Germline V gives CDR1 SGHNT, CDR2 YYREEE (reference sequence). This CDR3 is built from 13 residues. In the original analysis: For nucleated cells, counts were estimated from reference gene primer amplification. Clones were read by immunoSEQ multiplex PCR, and TCRdb kept only the in-frame ones, dropping some. The V and J calls and clone size are taken from that table; D and trimming were inferred from the DNA. The data show about 100,000 clones, roughly nine tenths seen once. This TCR was sampled from a man between 60 and 75 years old with acute or convalescent COVID-19. Input material: peripheral blood. The J gene is TRBJ2-7, the V gene TRBV5-4; TRBD1 might be the D (5 bases). The CDR3 loop is CASSLVGAGEQYF. DNA of the CDR3: TGTGCCAGCAGCTTGGTTGGGGCTGGCGAGCAGTACTTC.